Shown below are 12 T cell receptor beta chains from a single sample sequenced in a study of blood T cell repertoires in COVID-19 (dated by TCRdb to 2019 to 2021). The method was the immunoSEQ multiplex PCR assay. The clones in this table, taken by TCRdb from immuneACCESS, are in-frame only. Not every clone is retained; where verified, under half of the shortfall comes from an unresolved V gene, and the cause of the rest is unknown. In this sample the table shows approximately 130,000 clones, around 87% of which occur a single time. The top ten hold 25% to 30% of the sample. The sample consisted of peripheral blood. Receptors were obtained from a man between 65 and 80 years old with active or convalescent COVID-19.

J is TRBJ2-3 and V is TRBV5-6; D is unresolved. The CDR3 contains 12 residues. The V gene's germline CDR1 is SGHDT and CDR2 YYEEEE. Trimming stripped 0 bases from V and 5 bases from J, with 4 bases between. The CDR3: CASSLGVDTQYF. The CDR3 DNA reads TGTGCCAGCAGCTTGGGAGTAGATACGCAGTATTTT.

In nucleotides, the CDR3 is TGTGCCAGCTCACCGGGGAGGCAAAGTGAAAAACTGTTTTTT. This translates into CASSPGRQSEKLFF. This rearrangement joins TRBV18 to TRBJ1-4; D ambiguous. Germline V CDR1 and CDR2: KGHSH, LQKENI. V lost 3 bases to trimming and J lost 7 bases, with 12 bases between them. The CDR3 is 14 residues long.

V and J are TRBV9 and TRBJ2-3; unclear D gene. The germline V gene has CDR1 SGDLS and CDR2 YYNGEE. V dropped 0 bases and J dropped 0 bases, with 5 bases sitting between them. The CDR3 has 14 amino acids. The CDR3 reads CASSVDGSTDTQYF. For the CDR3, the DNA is TGTGCCAGCAGCGTAGACGGGAGCACAGATACGCAGTATTTT.

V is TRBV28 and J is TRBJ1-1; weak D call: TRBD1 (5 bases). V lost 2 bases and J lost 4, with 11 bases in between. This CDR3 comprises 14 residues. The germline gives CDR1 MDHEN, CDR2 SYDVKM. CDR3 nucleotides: TGTGCCAGCAGTTTACCCTCCGGGGGCACTGAAGCTTTCTTT. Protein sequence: CASSLPSGGTEAFF.

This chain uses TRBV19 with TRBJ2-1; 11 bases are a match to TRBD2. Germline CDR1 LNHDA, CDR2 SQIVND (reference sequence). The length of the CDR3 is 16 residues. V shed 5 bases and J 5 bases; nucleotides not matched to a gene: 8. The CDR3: CASSLRTSGSNNEQFF. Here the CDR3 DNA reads TGTGCCAGTAGTCTACGGACTAGCGGGTCTAACAATGAGCAGTTCTTC. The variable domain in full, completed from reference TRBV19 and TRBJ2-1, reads DGGITQSPKYLFRKEGQNVTLSCEQNLNHDAMYWYRQDPGQGLRLIYYSQIVNDFQKGDIAEGYSVSREKKESFPLTVTSAQKNPTAFYLCASSLRTSGSNNEQFFGPGTRLTVL.

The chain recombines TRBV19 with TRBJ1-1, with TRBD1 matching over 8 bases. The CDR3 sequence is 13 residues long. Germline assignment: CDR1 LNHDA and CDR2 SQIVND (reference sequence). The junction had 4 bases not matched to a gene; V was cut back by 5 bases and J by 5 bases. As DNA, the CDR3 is TGTGCCAGTAGTGCAACAGGGGGAACTGAAGCTTTCTTT. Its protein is CASSATGGTEAFF. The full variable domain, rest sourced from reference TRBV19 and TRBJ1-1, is DGGITQSPKYLFRKEGQNVTLSCEQNLNHDAMYWYRQDPGQGLRLIYYSQIVNDFQKGDIAEGYSVSREKKESFPLTVTSAQKNPTAFYLCASSATGGTEAFFGQGTRLTVV.

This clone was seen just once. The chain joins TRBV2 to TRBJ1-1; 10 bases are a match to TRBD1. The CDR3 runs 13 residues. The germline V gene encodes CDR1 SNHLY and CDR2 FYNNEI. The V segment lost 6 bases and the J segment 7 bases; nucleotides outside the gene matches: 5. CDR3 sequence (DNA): TGTGCCAGCAGGAGACAGGGGGCCATTGAAGCTTTCTTT. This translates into CASRRQGAIEAFF. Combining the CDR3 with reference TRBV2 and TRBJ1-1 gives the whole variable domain EPEVTQTPSHQVTQMGQEVILRCVPISNHLYFYWYRQILGQKVEFLVSFYNNEISEKSEIFDDQFSVERPDGSNFTLKIRSTKLEDSAMYFCASRRQGAIEAFFGQGTRLTVV.

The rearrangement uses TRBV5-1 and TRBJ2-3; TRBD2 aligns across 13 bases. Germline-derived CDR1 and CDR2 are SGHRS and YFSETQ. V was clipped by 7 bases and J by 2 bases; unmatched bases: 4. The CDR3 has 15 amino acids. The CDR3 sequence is CASGGTSGATDTQYF. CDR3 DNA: TGCGCCAGCGGAGGGACTAGCGGGGCCACAGATACGCAGTATTTT.

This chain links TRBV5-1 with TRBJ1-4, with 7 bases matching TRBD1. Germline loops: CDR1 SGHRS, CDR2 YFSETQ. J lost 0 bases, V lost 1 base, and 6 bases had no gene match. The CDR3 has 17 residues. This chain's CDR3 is CASSLTGTAATNEKLFF. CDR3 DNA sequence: TGCGCCAGCAGCTTGACGGGGACAGCCGCAACTAATGAAAAACTGTTTTTT.

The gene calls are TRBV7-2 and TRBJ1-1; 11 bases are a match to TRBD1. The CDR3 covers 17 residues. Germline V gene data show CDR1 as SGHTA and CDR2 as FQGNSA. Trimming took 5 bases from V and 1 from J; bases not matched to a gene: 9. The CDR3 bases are TGTGCCAGCAGCGCTCGGGACAGGGGGTCGACGAACACTGAAGCTTTCTTT. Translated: CASSARDRGSTNTEAFF.

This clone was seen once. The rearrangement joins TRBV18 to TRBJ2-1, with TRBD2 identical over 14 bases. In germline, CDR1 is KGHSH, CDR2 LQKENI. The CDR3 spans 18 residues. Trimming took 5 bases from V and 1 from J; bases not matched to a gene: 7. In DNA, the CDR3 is TGTGCCAGCTCAACGACTAGCGGGAGGGTGGGGTCCTACAATGAGCAGTTCTTC. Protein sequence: CASSTTSGRVGSYNEQFF.

CDR3 sequence: CASSISTGSAGEQYF. CDR3 DNA: TGTGCCAGCAGCATCTCGACAGGTTCAGCGGGAGAGCAGTACTTC. The chain joins TRBV7-9 to TRBJ2-7; D is possibly TRBD2 (7 bases). V lost 5 bases and J 7 bases, leaving 21 bases between the germline ends. From germline, CDR1 is SEHNR and CDR2 FQNEAQ (reference sequence). CDR3 length: 15 residues.